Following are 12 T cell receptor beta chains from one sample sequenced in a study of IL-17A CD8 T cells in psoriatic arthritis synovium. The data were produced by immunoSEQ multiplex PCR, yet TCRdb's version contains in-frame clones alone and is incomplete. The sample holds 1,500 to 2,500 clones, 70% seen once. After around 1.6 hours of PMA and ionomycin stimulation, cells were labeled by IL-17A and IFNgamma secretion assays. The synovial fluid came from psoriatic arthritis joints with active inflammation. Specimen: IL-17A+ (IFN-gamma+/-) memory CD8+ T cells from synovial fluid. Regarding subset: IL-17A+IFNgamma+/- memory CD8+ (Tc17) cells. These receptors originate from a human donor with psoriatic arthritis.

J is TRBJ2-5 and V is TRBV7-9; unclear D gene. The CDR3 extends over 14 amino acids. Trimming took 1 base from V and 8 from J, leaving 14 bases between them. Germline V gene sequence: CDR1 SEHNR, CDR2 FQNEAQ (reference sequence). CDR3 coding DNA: TGTGCCAGCAGCTTAGTCACTACCTCCTATACCCAGTACTTC. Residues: CASSLVTTSYTQYF.

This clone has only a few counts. The CDR3: CASSAGTNTGELFF. CDR3 bases: TGTGCCAGCAGCGCCGGGACTAACACCGGGGAGCTGTTTTTT. The rearrangement uses TRBV9 and TRBJ2-2; TRBD2 might be the D (6 bases). V gave up 3 bases and J gave up 2 bases, with 8 bases separating them. The V gene's germline CDR1 is SGDLS and CDR2 YYNGEE. CDR3 length: 14 residues.

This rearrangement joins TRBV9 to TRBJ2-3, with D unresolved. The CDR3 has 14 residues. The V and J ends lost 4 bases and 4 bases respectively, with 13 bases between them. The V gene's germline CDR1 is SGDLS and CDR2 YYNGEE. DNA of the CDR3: TGTGCCAGCAGCAACCCCATTAGCTCAGATACGCAGTATTTT. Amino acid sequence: CASSNPISSDTQYF. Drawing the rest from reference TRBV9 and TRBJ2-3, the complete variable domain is DSGVTQTPKHLITATGQRVTLRCSPRSGDLSVYWYQQSLDQGLQFLIQYYNGEERAKGNILERFSAQQFPDLHSELNLSSLELGDSALYFCASSNPISSDTQYFGPGTRLTVL.

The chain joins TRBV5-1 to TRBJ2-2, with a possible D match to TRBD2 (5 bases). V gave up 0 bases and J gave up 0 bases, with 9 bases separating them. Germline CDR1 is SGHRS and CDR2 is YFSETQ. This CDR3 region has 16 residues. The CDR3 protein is CASSLDPEANTGELFF. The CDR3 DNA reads TGCGCCAGCAGCTTGGACCCGGAGGCGAACACCGGGGAGCTGTTTTTT. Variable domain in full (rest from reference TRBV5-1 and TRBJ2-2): KAGVTQTPRYLIKTRGQQVTLSCSPISGHRSVSWYQQTPGQGLQFLFEYFSETQRNKGNFPGRFSGRQFSNSRSEMNVSTLELGDSALYLCASSLDPEANTGELFFGEGSRLTVL.

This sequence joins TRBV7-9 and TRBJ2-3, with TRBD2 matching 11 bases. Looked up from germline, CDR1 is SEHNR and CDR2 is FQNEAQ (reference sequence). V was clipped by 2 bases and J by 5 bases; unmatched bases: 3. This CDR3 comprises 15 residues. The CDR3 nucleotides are TGTGCCAGCAGCTTATTAGCGGGAGGGCAAGATACGCAGTATTTT. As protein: CASSLLAGGQDTQYF.

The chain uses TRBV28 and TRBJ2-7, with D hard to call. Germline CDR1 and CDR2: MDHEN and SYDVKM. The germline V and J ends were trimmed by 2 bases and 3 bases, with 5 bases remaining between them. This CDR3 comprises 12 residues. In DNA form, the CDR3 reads TGTGCCAGCAGTTTAGCGTACTACGAGCAGTACTTC. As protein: CASSLAYYEQYF.

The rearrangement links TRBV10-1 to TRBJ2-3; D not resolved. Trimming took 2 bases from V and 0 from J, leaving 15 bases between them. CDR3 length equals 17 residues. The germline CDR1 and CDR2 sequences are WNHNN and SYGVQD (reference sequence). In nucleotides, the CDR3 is TGCGCCAGCAGTGAGAATCGGAGTGTCCCTAGCACAGATACGCAGTATTTT. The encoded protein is CASSENRSVPSTDTQYF.

The CDR3 DNA sequence: TGTGCCAGCAGCCCGCAGAACTACGAGCAGTACTTC. Translated: CASSPQNYEQYF. This chain links TRBV7-9 with TRBJ2-7; D ambiguous. CDR1 SEHNR and CDR2 FQNEAQ come from the germline V gene (reference sequence). V gave up 5 bases and J gave up 3 bases, with 8 bases separating them. The CDR3 is made up of 12 amino acids.

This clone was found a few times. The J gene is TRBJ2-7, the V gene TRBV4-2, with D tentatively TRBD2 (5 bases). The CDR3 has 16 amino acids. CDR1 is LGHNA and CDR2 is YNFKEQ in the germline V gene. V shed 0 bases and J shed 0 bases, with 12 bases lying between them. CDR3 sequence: CASSQDHSGSSYEQYF. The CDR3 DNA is TGTGCCAGCAGCCAAGATCACAGCGGTAGCTCCTACGAGCAGTACTTC.

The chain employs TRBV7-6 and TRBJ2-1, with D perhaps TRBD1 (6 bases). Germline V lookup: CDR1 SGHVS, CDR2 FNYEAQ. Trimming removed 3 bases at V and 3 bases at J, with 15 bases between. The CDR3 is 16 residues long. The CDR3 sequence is CASSFATGWGYNEQFF. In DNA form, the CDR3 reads TGTGCCAGCAGCTTCGCGACAGGATGGGGCTACAATGAGCAGTTCTTC.

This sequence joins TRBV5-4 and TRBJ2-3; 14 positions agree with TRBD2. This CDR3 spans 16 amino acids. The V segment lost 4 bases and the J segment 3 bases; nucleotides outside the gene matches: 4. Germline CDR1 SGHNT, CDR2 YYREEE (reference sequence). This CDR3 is CASSRLAGGPTDTQYF. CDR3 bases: TGTGCCAGCAGCCGACTAGCGGGAGGGCCTACAGATACGCAGTATTTT.

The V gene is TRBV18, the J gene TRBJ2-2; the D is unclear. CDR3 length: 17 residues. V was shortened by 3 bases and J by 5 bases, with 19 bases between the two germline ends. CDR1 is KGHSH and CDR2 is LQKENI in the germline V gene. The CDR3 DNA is TGTGCCAGCTCACCCCGGTTGAGTCCCCAGTGGACCGGGGAGCTGTTTTTT. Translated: CASSPRLSPQWTGELFF.